The next 29 T cell receptor beta chains were all read from a single sample in a study of T-cell memory formation after mild COVID-19 (dated by TCRdb to about 2021). The library was generated by 5' RACE. Sequencing took place on an Illumina NovaSeq 6000. Using fastp trimming at Q25 and MiXCR clonotype assembly, TCRdb reanalyzed the public sequencing data and kept in-frame beta chains. Merged by CDR3 protein, the rows form single entries marked with the most common genes and DNA. Within this sample are roughly 320,000 distinct CDR3 sequences, with 25% to 30% of them counted one time only. The ten biggest clones cover 13% of the sample. Material: PBMCs or a T cell subset sorted from them (not recorded which). The receptors stem from an adult woman who had mild COVID-19 (a few samples of this study predate the infection). The sample titles of this study are shuffled in the database, so cell type and time point are left out; the donor was told from shared clones.

A few counts support this clonotype. J is TRBJ1-1 and V is TRBV4-1, with D hard to call. Deletions cut 5 bases from V and 1 base from J, with 8 bases between. This CDR3 spans 13 amino acids. Germline lookup yields CDR1 MGHRA and CDR2 YSYEKL. The CDR3 bases are TGCGCCAGCAGCTCACCCTGGAACACTGAAGCTTTCTTT. This sequence encodes CASSSPWNTEAFF.

The V call is TRBV27, the J call TRBJ2-3; the D gene could be TRBD1 or TRBD2 (5 bases each). Germline lookup yields CDR1 MNHEY and CDR2 SMNVEV (reference sequence). The V and J ends lost 3 bases and 0 bases respectively, with 13 bases between them. This CDR3 has 16 residues. The CDR3 is CASSLGPGPSTDTQYF. CDR3 nucleotide sequence: TGTGCCAGCAGTTTGGGGCCGGGACCAAGCACAGATACGCAGTATTTT.

This clonotype was counted only a few times. The chain is built from TRBV19 and TRBJ2-3, with a tentative D call TRBD2 (5 bases). Germline V gene data show CDR1 as LNHDA and CDR2 as SQIVND (reference sequence). The CDR3 has 13 residues. V shed 7 bases and J shed 5 bases, with 13 bases lying between them. DNA of the CDR3: TGTGCCAGTATTATGAAGGGAGAAGATACGCAGTATTTT. Amino acids: CASIMKGEDTQYF.

This clonotype was observed a few times. This chain connects TRBV3-1 to TRBJ2-3; D unresolved. The germline V gene has CDR1 LGHDT and CDR2 YNNKEL (reference sequence). V lost 1 base, J lost 0 bases, and 11 bases lay in between. The CDR3 contains 16 residues. The CDR3 is CASSQGHIPSTDTQYF. For the CDR3, the DNA is TGTGCCAGCAGCCAAGGGCACATCCCTAGCACAGATACGCAGTATTTT.

J is TRBJ2-3 and V is TRBV12-3 or TRBV12-4, with D unresolved. CDR3 size: 12 residues. Between the trimmed V and J ends, which lost 6 bases and 4 bases, there was a span of 8 bases. Here the CDR3 reads CASSFSPDTQYF. The CDR3 bases are TGTGCCAGCAGCTTTAGCCCAGATACGCAGTATTTT.

This clonotype was counted between two and nine times. The rearrangement uses TRBV20-1 and TRBJ2-3, with TRBD2 matching 10 bases. Germline-derived CDR1 and CDR2 are DFQATT and SNEGSKA (reference sequence). The ends lost 6 bases at V and 5 bases at J; junction bases unmatched: 11. The CDR3 loop spans 15 amino acids. The CDR3 DNA follows: TGCAGTGCCCACTCCGGGACTAGCGTCGGAGATACGCAGTATTTT. Translated, it gives CSAHSGTSVGDTQYF.

This clonotype was observed a handful of times. V is TRBV27 and J is TRBJ2-1; 11 positions agree with TRBD2. The CDR3 totals 15 residues. CDR1 and CDR2 (germline): MNHEY, SMNVEV (reference sequence). V trimming: 7 bases; J trimming: 4 bases; junction bases outside the gene matches: 6. The CDR3 region has the DNA TGTGCCAGCACCACCCTAGCGGGAGGTTACAATGAGCAGTTCTTC. It specifies CASTTLAGGYNEQFF.

The V call is TRBV20-1, the J call TRBJ1-2; D is unclear. Germline lookup yields CDR1 DFQATT and CDR2 SNEGSKA (reference sequence). The CDR3 totals 11 residues. V was pared by 0 bases and J by 5 bases, with 4 bases between. The CDR3 loop is CSARDSYGYTF. The CDR3 nucleotides read TGCAGTGCTAGAGATTCGTATGGCTACACCTTC.

V is TRBV18 and J is TRBJ2-1; no clear D. The V gene lost 2 bases and the J gene lost 8 bases, with 13 bases spanning the gap. Germline CDR1 is KGHSH and CDR2 is LQKENI. The CDR3 length is 14 residues. CDR3 DNA: TGTGCCAGCTCACCAGTGGGGTCCAGAGATGAGCAGTTCTTC. This codes for CASSPVGSRDEQFF. The full variable domain, with the rest looked up from reference TRBV18 and TRBJ2-1, is NAGVMQNPRHLVRRRGQEARLRCSPMKGHSHVYWYRQLPEEGLKFMVYLQKENIIDESGMPKERFSAEFPKEGPSILRIQQVVRGDSAAYFCASSPVGSRDEQFFGPGTRLTVL.

This clonotype was observed a handful of times. The chain is built from TRBV9 and TRBJ1-1; D is unresolved. Trimming left V 4 bases short and J 0 bases short, with 10 bases between. The CDR3 consists of 14 residues. The germline V gene has CDR1 SGDLS and CDR2 YYNGEE. The CDR3 loop reads CASSPGSMNTEAFF. Written as DNA, the CDR3 is TGTGCCAGCAGCCCTGGGTCAATGAACACTGAAGCTTTCTTT.

In DNA form, the CDR3 reads TGTGCCAGCAGCCCGCGGGCTTCGACCGGGGCCAACGTCCTGACTTTC. Protein sequence: CASSPRASTGANVLTF. The V and J genes are TRBV3-1 and TRBJ2-6; maybe TRBD2 (5 bases). With 4 bases removed from V and 4 bases from J, the gap between germline ends came to 14 bases. The CDR3 has 16 residues. From germline, CDR1 is LGHDT and CDR2 YNNKEL (reference sequence).

This clonotype was counted at least ten times. Compared with germline, one end of the junction differs, possibly owing to a read error. The CDR3 reads CASSLQGGYGYTF. The CDR3 region has the DNA TGCGCCAGCAGCTTGCAGGGTGGCTATGGCTACACCTTC. This chain joins TRBV12-3 or TRBV12-4 and TRBJ1-2; maybe TRBD1 (5 bases). CDR3 length: 13 amino acids.

This clonotype has just a few counts. This chain connects TRBV10-3 to TRBJ1-1, with D tentatively TRBD1 (5 bases). The CDR3 spans 15 residues. The V gene's germline CDR1 is ENHRY and CDR2 SYGVKD. Trimming took 6 bases from V and 1 from J, leaving 15 bases between them. CDR3 DNA: TGTGCCATCAGCCGCGCTGGGACGGAGAACACTGAAGCTTTCTTT. This gives the protein CAISRAGTENTEAFF.

About this clonotype itself: At one of its ends the junction is not consistent with the germline gene, which may arise from a read error. V is TRBV20-1 and J is TRBJ2-2, with D possibly matching TRBD2 (5 bases). This CDR3 region has 15 residues. Germline loops: CDR1 DFQATT, CDR2 SNEGSKA (reference sequence). The chain's CDR3 is CSARPLSPFTGELLF. The CDR3 DNA follows: TGCAGTGCAAGACCCCTAAGCCCTTTTACCGGGGAGCTGCTTTTT.

The CDR3 loop is CASSVTSGINEQFF. DNA of the CDR3: TGTGCCAGCAGTGTTACTAGCGGGATAAATGAGCAGTTCTTC. This sequence joins TRBV9 and TRBJ2-1; 10 positions match TRBD2. Germline CDR1 and CDR2: SGDLS and YYNGEE. This CDR3 contains 14 residues. The trim removed 5 bases at V and 7 bases at J, leaving 6 bases unmatched.

Many counts were recorded for this clonotype. This chain uses TRBV7-6 with TRBJ2-1; D not resolved. The germline V and J ends were trimmed by 2 bases and 5 bases, with 4 bases remaining between them. This CDR3 has 12 residues. Germline values: CDR1 SGHVS, CDR2 FNYEAQ. The CDR3 sequence is CASSLPDNEQFF. In DNA form, the CDR3 reads TGTGCCAGCAGCTTACCGGACAATGAGCAGTTCTTC.

The rearrangement joins TRBV30 to TRBJ2-2, with unresolved D. Deletions cut 5 bases from V and 2 bases from J, with 12 bases between. In germline, CDR1 is GTSNPN, CDR2 SVGIG (reference sequence). The CDR3 sequence is 14 residues long. CDR3 sequence reads: CAWGSRVNTGELFF. The CDR3 coding sequence is TGTGCCTGGGGTTCACGCGTCAACACCGGGGAGCTGTTTTTT.

This clonotype was counted a few times. The genes are TRBV5-1 and TRBJ2-1, with 11 bases fitting TRBD2. This CDR3 is built from 16 residues. Per the germline V gene, CDR1 is SGHRS and CDR2 is YFSETQ. Trimming cost V 1 base and J 4 bases; bases outside gene matches: 4. The CDR3 DNA is TGCGCCAGCAGCTTGCCTAGCGGGGGGTCATACAATGAGCAGTTCTTC. Its protein product is CASSLPSGGSYNEQFF.

The CDR3 reads CASSRNSNTEAFF. CDR3 nucleotide sequence: TGTGCCAGCAGCAGAAATTCGAACACTGAAGCTTTCTTT. The chain carries TRBV3-1 and TRBJ1-1; no firm D call. CDR1 is LGHDT, CDR2 YNNKEL, per germline (reference sequence). Trimming removed 5 bases from V and 1 base from J, with 8 bases in between. CDR3 size: 13 residues.

The chain couples TRBV4-1 to TRBJ2-3; D possibly corresponds to TRBD2 (7 bases). Looked up from germline, CDR1 is MGHRA and CDR2 is YSYEKL. This CDR3 is built from 17 residues. The V and J ends lost 0 bases and 5 bases respectively, with 18 bases between them. CDR3 loop: CASSQDVLSGGKDTQYF. The CDR3 bases are TGCGCCAGCAGCCAAGATGTTCTATCGGGGGGCAAAGATACGCAGTATTTT.

In this sample, this clonotype turned up many times. The chain joins TRBV7-2 to TRBJ2-1; 9 positions agree with TRBD2. V lost 5 bases and J lost 9; bases outside the gene matches: 11. CDR1 and CDR2 (germline): SGHTA, FQGNSA. The CDR3 totals 15 residues. CDR3 protein: CASSPAGYSGGEQFF. The CDR3 nucleotides read TGTGCCAGCAGCCCCGCGGGCTATAGCGGGGGTGAGCAGTTCTTC.

This rearrangement joins TRBV19 to TRBJ1-1, with D unclear. This CDR3 has 14 residues. Germline V gene sequence: CDR1 LNHDA, CDR2 SQIVND (reference sequence). Trimming shortened V by 1 base and J by 5 bases, and 11 bases separated the two germline ends. DNA for the CDR3: TGTGCCAGTAGTATAGGGTCTGCGAGGACTGAAGCTTTCTTT. Translating gives CASSIGSARTEAFF.

J is TRBJ2-7 and V is TRBV15; a possible D gene is TRBD2 (6 bases). Germline CDR1 is LNHNV and CDR2 is YYDKDF (reference sequence). The ends were cut back, 6 bases at V and 5 bases at J, with 20 bases in the middle. The CDR3 is made up of 15 amino acids. The CDR3 region is CATRSGDDRGNEQYF. CDR3 coding DNA: TGTGCCACCAGATCCGGGGACGACCGGGGGAACGAGCAGTACTTC.

This clonotype appeared a few times. This chain joins TRBV6-5 and TRBJ2-3, with D possibly matching TRBD2 (6 bases). Germline CDR1 and CDR2: MNHEY and SVGAGI. This CDR3 is 15 amino acids long. The V end was cut by 7 bases, the J end by 4 bases, with 18 bases between. The CDR3: CASTRRGSFSDTQYF. The DNA for the CDR3 is TGTGCCAGCACACGACGGGGGTCGTTCTCAGATACGCAGTATTTT.

The rearrangement uses TRBV7-6 and TRBJ2-7; D perhaps matches TRBD2 (6 bases). Looked up from germline, CDR1 is SGHVS and CDR2 is FNYEAQ. CDR3 length: 15 residues. The V and J ends lost 0 bases and 3 bases respectively, with 12 bases between them. The CDR3 DNA reads as TGTGCCAGCAGCTTAGCGGTCGGAGGGGACTACGAGCAGTACTTC. This encodes CASSLAVGGDYEQYF.

This clonotype was seen a few times. The CDR3 is CASSLTREGTEAFF. The CDR3 bases are TGTGCCAGCAGTTTAACGAGGGAGGGCACTGAAGCTTTCTTT. The chain has TRBV12-3 or TRBV12-4 and TRBJ1-1, with D unresolved. This CDR3 is built from 14 residues. V was pared by 2 bases and J by 4 bases, with 11 bases between.

This clonotype was seen repeatedly, ten times or more. J is TRBJ1-1 and V is TRBV5-1; maybe TRBD1 (6 bases). Deletions cut 3 bases from V and 3 bases from J, with 15 bases between. This CDR3 contains 15 residues. CDR1 is SGHRS and CDR2 is YFSETQ in the germline V gene. The CDR3 spells CASSWTSGADTEAFF. The CDR3 nucleotides read TGCGCCAGCAGCTGGACTTCAGGGGCGGACACTGAAGCTTTCTTT.

This chain links TRBV7-3 with TRBJ2-1; D is possibly TRBD2 (5 bases). The CDR3 covers 19 residues. Germline lookup yields CDR1 SGHTA and CDR2 FQGTGA. With 3 bases removed from V and 0 bases from J, the gap between germline ends came to 21 bases. CDR3 sequence reads: CASSFRPPSTVSSYNEQFF. CDR3 DNA sequence: TGTGCCAGCAGCTTCCGACCTCCTAGCACCGTGAGCTCCTACAATGAGCAGTTCTTC.

This chain links TRBV12-3 or TRBV12-4 with TRBJ2-7; the match to TRBD2 covers 7 bases. This CDR3 spans 13 amino acids. The ends lost 3 bases at V and 4 bases at J; junction bases unmatched: 3. For the CDR3, the DNA is TGTGCCAGCAGTTTCGGGACTACGTACGAGCAGTACTTC. It is translated as CASSFGTTYEQYF.